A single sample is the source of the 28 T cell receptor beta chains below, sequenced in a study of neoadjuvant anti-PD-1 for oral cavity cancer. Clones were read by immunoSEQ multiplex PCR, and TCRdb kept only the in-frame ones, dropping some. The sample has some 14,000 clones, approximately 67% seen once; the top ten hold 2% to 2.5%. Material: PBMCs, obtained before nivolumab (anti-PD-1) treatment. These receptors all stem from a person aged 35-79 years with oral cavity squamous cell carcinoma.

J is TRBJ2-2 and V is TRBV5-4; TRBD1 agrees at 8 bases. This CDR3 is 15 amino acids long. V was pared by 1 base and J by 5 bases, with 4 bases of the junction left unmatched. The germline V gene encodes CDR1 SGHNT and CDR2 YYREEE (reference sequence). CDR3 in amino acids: CASSLRQGATGELFF. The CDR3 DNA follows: TGTGCCAGCAGCTTGAGGCAGGGGGCGACCGGGGAGCTGTTTTTT.

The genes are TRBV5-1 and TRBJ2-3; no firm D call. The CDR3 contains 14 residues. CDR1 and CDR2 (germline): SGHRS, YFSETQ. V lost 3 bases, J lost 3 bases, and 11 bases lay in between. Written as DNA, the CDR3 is TGCGCCAGCAGCTCGAGACAAGGGACAGATACGCAGTATTTT. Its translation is CASSSRQGTDTQYF.

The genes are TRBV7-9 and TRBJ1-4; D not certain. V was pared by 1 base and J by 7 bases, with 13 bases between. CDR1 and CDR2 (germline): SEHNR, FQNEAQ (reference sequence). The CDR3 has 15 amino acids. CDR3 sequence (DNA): TGTGCCAGCAGCTTAGGGGTCACAAAGGGTGAAAAACTGTTTTTT. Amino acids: CASSLGVTKGEKLFF.

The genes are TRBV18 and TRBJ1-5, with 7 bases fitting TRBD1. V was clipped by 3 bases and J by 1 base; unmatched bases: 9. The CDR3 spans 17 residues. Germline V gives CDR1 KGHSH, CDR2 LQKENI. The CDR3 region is CASSPDTGVGSNQPQHF. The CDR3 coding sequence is TGTGCCAGCTCACCCGACACAGGGGTTGGCAGCAATCAGCCCCAGCATTTT.

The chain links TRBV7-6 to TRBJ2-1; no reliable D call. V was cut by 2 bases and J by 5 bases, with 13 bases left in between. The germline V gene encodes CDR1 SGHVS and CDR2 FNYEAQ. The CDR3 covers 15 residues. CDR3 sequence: CASSLRPSLDNEQFF. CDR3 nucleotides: TGTGCCAGCAGCTTAAGGCCCTCCTTGGACAATGAGCAGTTCTTC.

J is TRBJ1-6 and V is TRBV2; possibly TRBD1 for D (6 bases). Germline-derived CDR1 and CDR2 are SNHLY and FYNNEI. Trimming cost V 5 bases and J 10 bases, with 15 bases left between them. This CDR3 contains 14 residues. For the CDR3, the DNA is TGTGCCAGCAGTACGACAGGCCGCGGATCACCCCTCCACTTT. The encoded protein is CASSTTGRGSPLHF.

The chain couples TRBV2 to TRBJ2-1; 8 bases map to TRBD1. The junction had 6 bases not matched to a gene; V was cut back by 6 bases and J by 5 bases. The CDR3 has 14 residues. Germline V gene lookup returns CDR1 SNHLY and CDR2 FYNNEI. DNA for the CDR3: TGTGCCAGCAGGACGGGACAGGTAAACAATGAGCAGTTCTTC. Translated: CASRTGQVNNEQFF.

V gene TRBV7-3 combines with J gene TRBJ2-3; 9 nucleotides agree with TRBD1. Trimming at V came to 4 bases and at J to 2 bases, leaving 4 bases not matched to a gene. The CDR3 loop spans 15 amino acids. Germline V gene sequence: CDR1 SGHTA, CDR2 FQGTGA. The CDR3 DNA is TGTGCCAGCAGCTCGGACAGGGGTCCCACAGATACGCAGTATTTT. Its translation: CASSSDRGPTDTQYF.

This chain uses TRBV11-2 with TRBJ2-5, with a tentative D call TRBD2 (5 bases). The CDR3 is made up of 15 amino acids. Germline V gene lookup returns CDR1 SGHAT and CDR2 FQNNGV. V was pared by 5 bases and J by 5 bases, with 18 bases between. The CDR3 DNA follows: TGTGCCAGCAGCCCCCGGCTAATCGGCGGGGAGACCCAGTACTTC. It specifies CASSPRLIGGETQYF.

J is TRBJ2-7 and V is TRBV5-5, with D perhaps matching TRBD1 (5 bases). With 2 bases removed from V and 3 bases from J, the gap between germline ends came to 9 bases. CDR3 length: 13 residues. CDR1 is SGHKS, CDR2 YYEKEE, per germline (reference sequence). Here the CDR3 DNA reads TGTGCCAGCAGCTTAGAAGGGGTCTACGAGCAGTACTTC. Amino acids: CASSLEGVYEQYF.

The CDR3 DNA reads TGTGCCAGCAGTGCCGCTTCTAGGAGCTCCTACAATGAGCAGTTCTTC. Translation: CASSAASRSSYNEQFF. V usage is TRBV6-1 and J usage is TRBJ2-1; unclear D gene. CDR3 length: 16 residues. Trimming left V 4 bases short and J 0 bases short, with 13 bases between. Germline CDR1 MNHNS, CDR2 SASEGT.

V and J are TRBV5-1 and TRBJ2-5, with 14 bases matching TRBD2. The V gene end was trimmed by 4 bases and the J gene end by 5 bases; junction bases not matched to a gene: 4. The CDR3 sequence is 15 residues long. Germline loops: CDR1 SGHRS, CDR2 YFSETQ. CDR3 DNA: TGCGCCAGCAGCCCGGGACTAGCGGGAGTTGAGACCCAGTACTTC. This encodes CASSPGLAGVETQYF.

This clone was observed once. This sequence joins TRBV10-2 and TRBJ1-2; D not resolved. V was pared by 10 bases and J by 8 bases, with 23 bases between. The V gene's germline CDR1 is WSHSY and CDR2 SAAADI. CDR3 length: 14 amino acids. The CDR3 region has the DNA TGCGCCACCTTTTCCGTGGCCAGCTTCTGGGGCTACACCTTC. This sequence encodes CATFSVASFWGYTF.

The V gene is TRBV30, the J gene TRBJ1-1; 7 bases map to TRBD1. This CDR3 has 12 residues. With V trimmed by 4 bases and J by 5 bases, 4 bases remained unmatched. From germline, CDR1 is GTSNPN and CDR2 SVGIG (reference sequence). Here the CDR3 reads CAWKGAETEAFF. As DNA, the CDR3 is TGTGCCTGGAAGGGGGCTGAAACTGAAGCTTTCTTT.

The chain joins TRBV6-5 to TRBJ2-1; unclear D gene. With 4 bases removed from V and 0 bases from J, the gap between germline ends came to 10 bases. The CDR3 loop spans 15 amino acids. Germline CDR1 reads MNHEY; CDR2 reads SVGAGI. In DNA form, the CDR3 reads TGTGCCAGCAGTTCGGACCGGAGCTCCTACAATGAGCAGTTCTTC. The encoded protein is CASSSDRSSYNEQFF.

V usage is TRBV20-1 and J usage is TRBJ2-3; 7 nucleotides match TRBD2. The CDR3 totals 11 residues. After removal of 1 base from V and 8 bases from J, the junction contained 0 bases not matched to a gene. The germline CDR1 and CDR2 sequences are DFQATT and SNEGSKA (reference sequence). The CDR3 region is CSARGGGTQYF. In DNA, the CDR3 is TGCAGTGCTAGAGGCGGGGGTACGCAGTATTTT.

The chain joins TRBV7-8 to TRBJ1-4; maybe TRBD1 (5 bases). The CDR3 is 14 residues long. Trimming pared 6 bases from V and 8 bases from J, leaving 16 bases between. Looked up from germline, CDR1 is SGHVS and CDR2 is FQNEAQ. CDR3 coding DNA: TGTGCCAGCAGTCCGGGACCGCGCTCCGAAAAACTGTTTTTT. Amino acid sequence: CASSPGPRSEKLFF.

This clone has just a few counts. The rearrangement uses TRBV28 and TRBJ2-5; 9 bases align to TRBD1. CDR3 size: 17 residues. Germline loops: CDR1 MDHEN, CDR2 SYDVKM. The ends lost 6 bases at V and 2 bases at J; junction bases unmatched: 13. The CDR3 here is CASSTQGAGWVQETQYF. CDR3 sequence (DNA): TGTGCCAGCAGCACACAGGGGGCCGGGTGGGTTCAAGAGACCCAGTACTTC. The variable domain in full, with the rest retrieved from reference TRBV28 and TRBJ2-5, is DVKVTQSSRYLVKRTGEKVFLECVQDMDHENMFWYRQDPGLGLRLIYFSYDVKMKEKGDIPEGYSVSREKKERFSLILESASTNQTSMYLCASSTQGAGWVQETQYFGPGTRLLVL.

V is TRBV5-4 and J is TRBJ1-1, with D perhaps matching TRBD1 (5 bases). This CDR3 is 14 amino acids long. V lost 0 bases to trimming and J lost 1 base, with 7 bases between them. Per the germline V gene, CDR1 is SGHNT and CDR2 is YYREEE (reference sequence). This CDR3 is CASSLVRANTEAFF. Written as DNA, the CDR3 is TGTGCCAGCAGCTTGGTCAGGGCGAACACTGAAGCTTTCTTT.

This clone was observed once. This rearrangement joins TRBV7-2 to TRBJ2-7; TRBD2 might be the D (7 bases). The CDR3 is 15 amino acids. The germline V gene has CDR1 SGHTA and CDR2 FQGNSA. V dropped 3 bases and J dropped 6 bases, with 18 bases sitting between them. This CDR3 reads CASSLGGRSGGEQYF. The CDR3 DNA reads TGTGCCAGCAGCTTGGGGGGGCGGTCAGGAGGCGAGCAGTACTTC.

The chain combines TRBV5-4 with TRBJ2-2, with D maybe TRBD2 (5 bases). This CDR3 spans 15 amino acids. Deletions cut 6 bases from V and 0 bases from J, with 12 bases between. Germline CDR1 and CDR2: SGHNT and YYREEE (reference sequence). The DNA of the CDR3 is TGTGCCAGCACCCGAGGGAGCCCGAACACCGGGGAGCTGTTTTTT. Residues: CASTRGSPNTGELFF.

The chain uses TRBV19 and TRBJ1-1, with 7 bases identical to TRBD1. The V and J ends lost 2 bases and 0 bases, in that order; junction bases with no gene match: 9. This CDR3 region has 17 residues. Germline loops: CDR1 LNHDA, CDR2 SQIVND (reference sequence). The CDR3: CASSITPETGLNTEAFF. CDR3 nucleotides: TGTGCCAGTAGTATAACCCCTGAGACAGGGCTGAACACTGAAGCTTTCTTT. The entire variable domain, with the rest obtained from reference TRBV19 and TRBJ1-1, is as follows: DGGITQSPKYLFRKEGQNVTLSCEQNLNHDAMYWYRQDPGQGLRLIYYSQIVNDFQKGDIAEGYSVSREKKESFPLTVTSAQKNPTAFYLCASSITPETGLNTEAFFGQGTRLTVV.

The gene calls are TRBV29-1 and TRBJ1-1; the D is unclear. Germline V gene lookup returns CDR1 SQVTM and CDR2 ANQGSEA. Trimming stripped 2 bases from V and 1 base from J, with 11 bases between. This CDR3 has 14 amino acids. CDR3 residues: CSVELRAWNTEAFF. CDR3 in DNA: TGCAGCGTTGAACTGCGGGCCTGGAACACTGAAGCTTTCTTT. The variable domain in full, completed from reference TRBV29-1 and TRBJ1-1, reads SAVISQKPSRDICQRGTSLTIQCQVDSQVTMMFWYRQQPGQSLTLIATANQGSEATYESGFVIDKFPISRPNLTFSTLTVSNMSPEDSSIYLCSVELRAWNTEAFFGQGTRLTVV.

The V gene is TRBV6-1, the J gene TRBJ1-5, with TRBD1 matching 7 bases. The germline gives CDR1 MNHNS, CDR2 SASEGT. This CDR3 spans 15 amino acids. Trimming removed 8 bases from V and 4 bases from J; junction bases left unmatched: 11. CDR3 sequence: CASRLGTVMNQPQHF. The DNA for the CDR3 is TGTGCCAGCCGACTTGGGACAGTCATGAATCAGCCCCAGCATTTT.

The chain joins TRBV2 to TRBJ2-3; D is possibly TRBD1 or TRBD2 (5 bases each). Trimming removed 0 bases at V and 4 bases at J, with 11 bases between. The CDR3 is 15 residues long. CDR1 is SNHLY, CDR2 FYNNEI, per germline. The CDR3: CASSEAGVAADTQYF. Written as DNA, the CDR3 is TGTGCCAGCAGTGAAGCGGGGGTGGCTGCAGATACGCAGTATTTT.

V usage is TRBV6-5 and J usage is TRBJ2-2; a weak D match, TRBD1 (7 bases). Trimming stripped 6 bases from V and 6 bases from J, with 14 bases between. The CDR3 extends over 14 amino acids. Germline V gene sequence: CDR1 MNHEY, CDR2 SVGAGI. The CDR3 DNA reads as TGTGCCAGCAGACCTCCAGGGGGGCCCGGGGAGCTGTTTTTT. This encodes CASRPPGGPGELFF.

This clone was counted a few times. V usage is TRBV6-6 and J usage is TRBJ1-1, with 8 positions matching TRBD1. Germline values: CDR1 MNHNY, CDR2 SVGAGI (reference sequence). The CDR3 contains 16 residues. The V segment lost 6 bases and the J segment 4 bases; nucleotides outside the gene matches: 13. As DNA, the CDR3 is TGTGCCAGCAGGTCCGGGACAGGACGACGGAGCACTGAAGCTTTCTTT. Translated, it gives CASRSGTGRRSTEAFF.

CDR3 sequence (DNA): TGTGCCAGTAGTATAGATCAACTAGCGGGGTACAATGAGCAGTTCTTC. Its protein product is CASSIDQLAGYNEQFF. V gene TRBV19 combines with J gene TRBJ2-1, with TRBD2 identical over 10 bases. V trimming: 0 bases; J trimming: 4 bases; junction bases outside the gene matches: 3. This CDR3 is built from 16 residues. The germline gives CDR1 LNHDA, CDR2 SQIVND (reference sequence).